What follows describes a single T cell receptor (beta chain). This sample is part of a study of blood T cell repertoires in COVID-19. As for the study in general: COVID-19 samples from acute and convalescent phases originated in the United States, Italy and Spain.

Original handling: The assay estimated nucleated cells by amplifying reference gene primers. Sequencing was performed with immunoSEQ multiplex PCR; in TCRdb, only in-frame clones are kept and a portion is missing. V, J and clone size are taken as reported in that table, and D and trimming were inferred from the DNA itself. This table holds some 42,000 clones, approximately 88% found once. The sequenced sample consisted of peripheral blood. The receptor's source is a human donor in a cohort sampled during active COVID-19.

The CDR3 nucleotides read TGTGCCATCGGGGCAGACCCAGAAAAACTGTTTTTT. The encoded protein is CAIGADPEKLFF. The rearrangement links TRBV10-3 to TRBJ1-4; D possibly corresponds to TRBD1 (5 bases). The CDR3 covers 12 residues. V lost 8 bases and J lost 8, with 12 bases in between. CDR1 and CDR2 from the germline V gene are ENHRY and SYGVKD.